One sample yielded the 25 T cell receptor beta chains listed below, sequenced in a study of a mutant IDH1 vaccine in newly diagnosed glioma. These receptors are not linked to any known antigen. Described time point: week 35, safety follow-up. A single vaccine dose contained 300 ug of mutant IDH1 20-mer peptide, and topical imiquimod was used with it. Profiled with immunoSEQ multiplex PCR; TCRdb holds only in-frame clones, not every one. The sample has 30,000 to 40,000 clones; roughly 80% are singletons. Sequenced material: PBMCs, taken from a glioma patient whose treatment included an IDH1 peptide vaccine. The receptors originated from a woman aged 18-29 years with glioma.

This clone came up a few times. J is TRBJ2-7 and V is TRBV11-1; D unresolved. Germline CDR1 and CDR2: SGHAT and FQDESV (reference sequence). Trimming cost V 3 bases and J 3 bases, with 9 bases left between them. The CDR3 covers 13 residues. The CDR3 loop reads CASSLAAHYEQYF. CDR3 DNA sequence: TGTGCCAGCAGCTTGGCAGCCCACTACGAGCAGTACTTC.

Here the CDR3 reads CASGGGYEQYF. CDR3 bases: TGTGCCAGCGGGGGGGGCTACGAGCAGTACTTC. The V and J genes are TRBV27 and TRBJ2-7; 7 bases are shared with TRBD2. The length of the CDR3 is 11 residues. The germline V gene encodes CDR1 MNHEY and CDR2 SMNVEV (reference sequence). Losses at the gene ends were 8 bases for V and 3 bases for J; bases not matched to a gene: 1.

The sample holds a few counts of this clone. V gene TRBV6-5 combines with J gene TRBJ1-1, with D perhaps matching TRBD1 (5 bases). The V end lost 0 bases, the J end lost 4 bases, and 9 bases lay between the germline ends. The V gene's germline CDR1 is MNHEY and CDR2 SVGAGI. This CDR3 has 14 residues. CDR3 residues: CASSYSRGTTEAFF. The CDR3 DNA sequence: TGTGCCAGCAGTTACTCTCGGGGGACCACTGAAGCTTTCTTT.

The chain carries TRBV20-1 and TRBJ2-7; D is undetermined. This CDR3 is built from 10 residues. Germline V CDR1 and CDR2: DFQATT, SNEGSKA (reference sequence). Between the trimmed V and J ends, which lost 6 bases and 6 bases, there was a span of 9 bases. As DNA, the CDR3 is TGCAGTGCGCCTACCTCCGAGCAGTACTTC. Translation: CSAPTSEQYF.

CDR3 residues: CASSSTGLRDEQFF. DNA of the CDR3: TGTGCCAGCAGCTCAACGGGCCTGCGGGATGAGCAGTTCTTC. The V call is TRBV11-3, the J call TRBJ2-1; the D gene is possibly TRBD2 (5 bases). V gave up 4 bases and J gave up 8 bases, with 15 bases separating them. There are 14 residues in the CDR3. CDR1 is SGHNT and CDR2 is YENEEA in the germline V gene.

The chain carries TRBV7-9 and TRBJ1-5; TRBD1 aligns across 9 bases. Germline V lookup: CDR1 SEHNR, CDR2 FQNEAQ (reference sequence). This CDR3 spans 15 amino acids. Trimming cost V 5 bases and J 6 bases; bases outside gene matches: 8. CDR3 DNA: TGTGCCAGCAGCGCACCGGGACAGGGAGGTCAGCCCCAGCATTTT. Its protein is CASSAPGQGGQPQHF.

The chain joins TRBV5-4 to TRBJ2-2; D gene ambiguous. V dropped 0 bases and J dropped 1 base, with 4 bases sitting between them. This CDR3 comprises 14 residues. Looked up from germline, CDR1 is SGHNT and CDR2 is YYREEE (reference sequence). The CDR3 spells CASSLAGNTGELFF. CDR3 bases: TGTGCCAGCAGCTTGGCGGGGAACACCGGGGAGCTGTTTTTT. The full variable domain, its missing parts supplied by reference TRBV5-4 and TRBJ2-2, is ETGVTQSPTHLIKTRGQQVTLRCSSQSGHNTVSWYQQALGQGPQFIFQYYREEENGRGNFPPRFSGLQFPNYSSELNVNALELDDSALYLCASSLAGNTGELFFGEGSRLTVL.

This sequence joins TRBV19 and TRBJ2-7; D might be TRBD2 (5 bases). The CDR3 runs 13 residues. Germline V gene sequence: CDR1 LNHDA, CDR2 SQIVND (reference sequence). The ends were cut back, 4 bases at V and 6 bases at J, with 13 bases in the middle. Here the CDR3 reads CASSRQPGFEQYF. In nucleotides, the CDR3 is TGTGCCAGTAGTAGGCAGCCGGGGTTCGAGCAGTACTTC.

The chain has TRBV9 and TRBJ1-1; the match to TRBD1 covers 7 bases. Germline V gives CDR1 SGDLS, CDR2 YYNGEE. The CDR3 length is 15 residues. V lost 3 bases and J lost 1; bases outside the gene matches: 6. CDR3 sequence (DNA): TGTGCCAGCAGCGCCGACAGGGACCCGAACACTGAAGCTTTCTTT. This codes for CASSADRDPNTEAFF.

The J gene is TRBJ2-1, the V gene TRBV18; 11 bases are a match to TRBD1. This CDR3 is built from 15 residues. Germline V gene sequence: CDR1 KGHSH, CDR2 LQKENI. With V trimmed by 6 bases and J by 2 bases, 3 bases remained unmatched. Here the CDR3 reads CASSRTGGAYNEQFF. The CDR3 region has the DNA TGTGCCAGCTCTCGGACAGGGGGCGCCTACAATGAGCAGTTCTTC.

The V call is TRBV6-6, the J call TRBJ2-1, with D tentatively TRBD1 (5 bases). Germline V gene lookup returns CDR1 MNHNY and CDR2 SVGAGI (reference sequence). The V end lost 8 bases, the J end lost 5 bases, and 16 bases lay between the germline ends. The CDR3 has 14 residues. CDR3 in amino acids: CASQSRQGHNEQFF. The DNA for the CDR3 is TGTGCCAGCCAGTCCCGCCAGGGCCACAATGAGCAGTTCTTC.

The rearrangement uses TRBV30 and TRBJ1-1; D unclear. CDR3 length: 12 amino acids. Per the germline V gene, CDR1 is GTSNPN and CDR2 is SVGIG (reference sequence). The V end lost 1 base, the J end lost 11 bases, and 14 bases lay between the germline ends. The CDR3 nucleotides read TGTGCCTGGAGTGCAACCGAGGGATGGGCTTTCTTT. Residues: CAWSATEGWAFF.

The rearrangement joins TRBV7-6 to TRBJ2-7; 9 nucleotides agree with TRBD1. The junction had 2 bases not matched to a gene; V was cut back by 5 bases and J by 3 bases. CDR3 size: 13 residues. The germline V gene has CDR1 SGHVS and CDR2 FNYEAQ. The CDR3 DNA sequence: TGTGCCAGCAGCCAGGACAGGGGCTACGAGCAGTACTTC. This gives the protein CASSQDRGYEQYF.

The DNA for the CDR3 is TGTGCCAGCAGTGATCCTACGGGGGACACCTACAATGAGCAGTTCTTC. Translated, it gives CASSDPTGDTYNEQFF. The rearrangement links TRBV2 to TRBJ2-1; D could derive from TRBD1 or TRBD2 (6 bases each). V gave up 3 bases and J gave up 2 bases, with 14 bases separating them. CDR1 and CDR2 from the germline V gene are SNHLY and FYNNEI. The CDR3 spans 16 residues.

V gene TRBV29-1 combines with J gene TRBJ2-2, with a tentative D call TRBD2 (6 bases). This CDR3 comprises 15 residues. Germline V gene lookup returns CDR1 SQVTM and CDR2 ANQGSEA. Deletions cut 2 bases from V and 1 base from J, with 11 bases between. DNA of the CDR3: TGCAGCGTTGAAAGCTGGGGGGTGAACACCGGGGAGCTGTTTTTT. Translating it yields CSVESWGVNTGELFF.

The chain joins TRBV11-2 to TRBJ2-3; 9 nucleotides align to TRBD2. Losses at the gene ends were 5 bases for V and 4 bases for J; bases not matched to a gene: 4. CDR1 and CDR2 from the germline V gene are SGHAT and FQNNGV. The CDR3 spans 14 residues. CDR3 nucleotides: TGTGCCAGCAGCAGCGGGGGGCCGGCAGATACGCAGTATTTT. Its translation: CASSSGGPADTQYF.

The chain has TRBV5-1 and TRBJ2-2, with D perhaps TRBD1 (6 bases). This CDR3 spans 16 amino acids. Germline V gene data show CDR1 as SGHRS and CDR2 as YFSETQ. V was cut by 0 bases and J by 4 bases, with 13 bases left in between. CDR3 sequence (DNA): TGCGCCAGCAGCTTGGCCGGTACAGGGAGCACCGGGGAGCTGTTTTTT. Amino acids: CASSLAGTGSTGELFF.

The chain employs TRBV4-1 and TRBJ2-7; maybe TRBD1 (6 bases). Per germline, CDR1 MGHRA and CDR2 YSYEKL. The V and J ends lost 3 bases and 0 bases respectively, with 15 bases between them. This CDR3 spans 16 amino acids. The CDR3 region has the DNA TGCGCCAGCAGCCAGATACGGCAGGGGTCCTCCTACGAGCAGTACTTC. This sequence encodes CASSQIRQGSSYEQYF.

The chain combines TRBV7-9 with TRBJ2-3, with D unclear. The V and J ends lost 5 bases and 6 bases respectively, with 6 bases between them. CDR3 length: 11 residues. The germline gives CDR1 SEHNR, CDR2 FQNEAQ (reference sequence). This CDR3 reads CASSLYDTQYF. CDR3 nucleotide sequence: TGTGCCAGCAGCCTCTACGATACGCAGTATTTT.

The chain couples TRBV30 to TRBJ2-1; D unresolved. Trimming removed 1 base from V and 6 bases from J, with 13 bases in between. This CDR3 has 14 amino acids. Germline CDR1 is GTSNPN and CDR2 is SVGIG (reference sequence). CDR3 loop: CAWSDSNTANEQFF. As DNA, the CDR3 is TGTGCCTGGAGTGACAGCAACACGGCCAATGAGCAGTTCTTC.

The chain joins TRBV6-5 to TRBJ2-7; the match to TRBD1 covers 11 bases. Trimming cost V 2 bases and J 4 bases; bases outside gene matches: 4. The germline V gene encodes CDR1 MNHEY and CDR2 SVGAGI. The length of the CDR3 is 15 residues. CDR3: CASSYRGQGVYEQYF. CDR3 in DNA: TGTGCCAGCAGTTACCGGGGACAGGGGGTTTACGAGCAGTACTTC.

This clone appeared a single time. CDR3 in amino acids: CASSFTDTQYF. CDR3 in DNA: TGTGCCAGCAGTTTCACAGATACGCAGTATTTT. J is TRBJ2-3 and V is TRBV9; D call uncertain. The V and J ends lost 5 bases and 2 bases respectively, with 3 bases between them. CDR1 and CDR2 (germline): SGDLS, YYNGEE. The CDR3 totals 11 residues.

This clone was counted only a few times. The rearrangement uses TRBV5-1 and TRBJ2-2; 8 bases fit TRBD1. The V and J ends lost 4 bases and 3 bases, in that order; junction bases with no gene match: 8. The CDR3 consists of 16 residues. CDR1 and CDR2 (germline): SGHRS, YFSETQ. CDR3 sequence (DNA): TGCGCCAGCAGCCGGACAGGGCCGGGGGACACCGGGGAGCTGTTTTTT. This translates into CASSRTGPGDTGELFF.

The rearrangement links TRBV19 to TRBJ2-7, with D tentatively TRBD1 (6 bases). The ends were cut back, 6 bases at V and 4 bases at J, with 19 bases in the middle. CDR1 is LNHDA and CDR2 is SQIVND in the germline V gene (reference sequence). The CDR3 covers 15 residues. The CDR3 loop is CASSRSEQGRYEQYF. The CDR3 DNA reads TGTGCCAGTAGCAGATCAGAACAGGGTCGATACGAGCAGTACTTC.

About this clone: Compared with germline, one end of the junction differs, possibly owing to a read error. This chain connects TRBV4-1 to TRBJ1-2, with TRBD1 identical over 9 bases. Germline-derived CDR1 and CDR2 are MGHRA and YSYEKL. The CDR3 totals 16 residues. The CDR3 coding sequence is TGCACCAGCAGCCCAGATGAATGGACAGGGGAATATGGCTACACCTTC. Translated, it gives CTSSPDEWTGEYGYTF.